This entry describes one TCR beta chain. In the study's own analysis: How many nucleated cells were present was estimated from reference gene primer amplification. TCRdb's copy holds only in-frame clones and misses some; the assay was immunoSEQ multiplex PCR. The V and J calls and clone size come from that table; D and trimming were worked out from the DNA. The sample yields 150,000 or so clones, about 83% seen once. These data belong to a study of blood T cell repertoires in COVID-19. Study-level background: Sites across the United States, Italy and Spain contributed samples from acute and convalescent COVID-19. T cells, B-cell-depleted T cells, or PBMCs provided the cDNA or gDNA that served as material.

Enrolment of Seattle patients took place during active infection, and they were followed longitudinally. The length of the CDR3 is 16 residues. Losses at the gene ends were 3 bases for V and 8 bases for J; bases not matched to a gene: 13. Germline values: CDR1 MRHNA, CDR2 SNTAGT. The J gene is TRBJ2-1, the V gene TRBV6-4, with 7 bases aligning to TRBD2. This TCR was recovered from a woman aged 55-70 years with COVID-19, enrolled during active disease. The sample consisted of peripheral blood. The CDR3 spells CASSESSMGRVDEQFF. As DNA, the CDR3 is TGTGCCAGCAGTGAATCGTCTATGGGGAGGGTCGATGAGCAGTTCTTC.